A single sample is the source of the 14 T cell receptor beta chains below, sequenced in a study of vaccination and CD4 T cells after COVID-19. The Oncomine TCR Beta short-read assay generated sequence data from the DNA of cultured CD4+ T cells. TCRdb called the PCR reads again in MiXCR, with one record for every CDR3 protein. The sample holds some 4,000 distinct CDR3 sequences; approximately 18% are singletons and the top ten take 23%. The treatment: 10-day PBMC culture with coronavirus spike peptide pools or control peptides (ViraFEST assay). Their recognized antigens are unknown. Sequencing was carried out using CD4+ T cells from blood, cultured in vitro. The receptors were sampled from a human donor who had recovered from COVID-19.

The chain recombines TRBV28 with TRBJ2-7; 8 bases fit TRBD2. The CDR3 runs to 15 residues. From germline, CDR1 is MDHEN and CDR2 SYDVKM. Trimming cost V 2 bases and J 7 bases; bases outside gene matches: 10. The CDR3 DNA follows: TGTGCCAGCAGTTTAACATCTAGCGGGCTGAGAGAGCAGTACTTC. It yields the protein CASSLTSSGLREQYF.

Relative to its sample, this clonotype is large. This chain uses TRBV6-1 with TRBJ1-1; D is unclear. V gave up 6 bases and J gave up 0 bases, with 8 bases separating them. Germline CDR1 and CDR2: MNHNS and SASEGT. This CDR3 spans 13 amino acids. This CDR3 reads CASSSQVNTEAFF. The CDR3, as DNA: TGTGCCAGCAGCTCACAAGTGAACACTGAAGCTTTCTTT.

The rearrangement links TRBV6-1 to TRBJ2-7; 7 nucleotides match TRBD1. V lost 6 bases and J lost 3; bases outside the gene matches: 11. The CDR3 has 15 amino acids. CDR1 is MNHNS, CDR2 SASEGT, per germline. The CDR3 reads CASSAGTDANYEQYF. CDR3 DNA sequence: TGTGCCAGCAGCGCCGGGACAGACGCCAACTACGAGCAGTACTTC.

As to this clonotype: The junction and the germline gene differ at one end; a read error may be behind it. V usage is TRBV28 and J usage is TRBJ2-2, with TRBD2 identical over 12 bases. This CDR3 is built from 17 residues. Germline V lookup: CDR1 MDHEN, CDR2 SYDVKM. The CDR3 is CASSLWRLAGGPGGLFF. The CDR3 DNA follows: TGTGCCAGCAGTTTATGGCGCCTAGCGGGGGGGCCCGGGGGGCTGTTTTTT.

This chain connects TRBV12-3 or TRBV12-4 to TRBJ2-1, with TRBD2 matching 7 bases. This CDR3 is built from 12 residues. V lost 5 bases, J lost 10 bases, and 5 bases stayed unmatched. CDR3 nucleotides: TGTGCCAGCAGTCGGACTAGTCTGGAGCAGTTCTTC. Amino acid sequence: CASSRTSLEQFF.

This clonotype is medium-sized. The rearrangement links TRBV11-2 to TRBJ2-7, with 8 nucleotides matching TRBD2. V lost 0 bases, J lost 0 bases, and 1 base stayed unmatched. The CDR3 is 15 residues long. Germline CDR1 reads SGHAT; CDR2 reads FQNNGV. The CDR3 DNA follows: TGTGCCAGCAGCTTAGAAACTAGCGGCTCCTACGAGCAGTACTTC. It encodes CASSLETSGSYEQYF.

V gene TRBV19 combines with J gene TRBJ1-5; TRBD1 is a possible D gene (5 bases). The CDR3 runs to 17 residues. V was shortened by 0 bases and J by 2 bases, with 14 bases between the two germline ends. CDR1 is LNHDA, CDR2 SQIVND, per germline (reference sequence). As DNA, the CDR3 is TGTGCCAGTAGTATAGAGCGCCTGTCGGGGGGCAATCAGCCCCAGCATTTT. Translating it yields CASSIERLSGGNQPQHF.

The chain combines TRBV6-1 with TRBJ2-7, with a tentative D call TRBD2 (6 bases). Trimming removed 6 bases from V and 2 bases from J, with 20 bases in between. The germline gives CDR1 MNHNS, CDR2 SASEGT. The CDR3 is 16 amino acids. CDR3 region: CASRASGTEGTYEQYF. CDR3 nucleotides: TGTGCCAGCAGGGCCTCGGGGACGGAGGGTACCTACGAGCAGTACTTC.

This rearrangement joins TRBV4-1 to TRBJ2-7; TRBD1 aligns across 9 bases. V lost 8 bases, J lost 9 bases, and 17 bases stayed unmatched. The V gene's germline CDR1 is MGHRA and CDR2 YSYEKL. This CDR3 has 15 amino acids. CDR3 residues: CASQKGQGSNWRQYF. CDR3 in DNA: TGCGCCAGCCAAAAAGGACAGGGGTCTAATTGGAGGCAGTACTTC.

The chain has TRBV5-1 and TRBJ1-2, with 9 bases matching TRBD1. Per the germline V gene, CDR1 is SGHRS and CDR2 is YFSETQ. This CDR3 is built from 16 residues. V shed 7 bases, J shed 4 bases, and the junction held 14 bases outside the gene matches. The CDR3 spells CASAVSPTGGGYGYTF. The CDR3 DNA is TGCGCCAGCGCTGTCTCCCCGACAGGGGGAGGCTATGGCTACACCTTC. The full variable domain, completed using reference TRBV5-1 and TRBJ1-2, is KAGVTQTPRYLIKTRGQQVTLSCSPISGHRSVSWYQQTPGQGLQFLFEYFSETQRNKGNFPGRFSGRQFSNSRSEMNVSTLELGDSALYLCASAVSPTGGGYGYTFGSGTRLTVV.

The chain employs TRBV29-1 and TRBJ2-1; TRBD2 aligns across 9 bases. This CDR3 spans 13 amino acids. The V gene end was trimmed by 4 bases and the J gene end by 6 bases; junction bases not matched to a gene: 4. Germline V gene data show CDR1 as SQVTM and CDR2 as ANQGSEA. CDR3 in amino acids: CSVGAGGLNEQFF. The CDR3 bases are TGCAGCGTTGGGGCGGGGGGGCTCAATGAGCAGTTCTTC.

In its sample, this clonotype is medium-sized. The chain combines TRBV20-1 with TRBJ1-3; D is uncertain. CDR1 is DFQATT, CDR2 SNEGSKA, per germline (reference sequence). Trimming removed 4 bases at V and 0 bases at J, with 16 bases between. This CDR3 spans 16 amino acids. The CDR3 DNA follows: TGCAGTGCTACCCTTGGACGACGGGACTCTGGAAACACCATATATTTT. Translation gives CSATLGRRDSGNTIYF.

The chain uses TRBV6-4 and TRBJ1-1, with D hard to call. Trimming pared 0 bases from V and 5 bases from J, leaving 7 bases between. The germline gives CDR1 MRHNA, CDR2 SNTAGT. The CDR3 length is 13 residues. CDR3 sequence: CASSDSLSTEAFF. In nucleotides, the CDR3 is TGTGCCAGCAGTGACTCATTATCGACTGAAGCTTTCTTT.

V usage is TRBV12-3 or TRBV12-4 and J usage is TRBJ1-1; D may be TRBD1 (5 bases). This CDR3 comprises 13 residues. V dropped 5 bases and J dropped 5 bases, with 12 bases sitting between them. The CDR3 coding sequence is TGTGCCAGCAGTCCCTCAGGGAGGACTGAAGCTTTCTTT. This translates into CASSPSGRTEAFF.